This T cell receptor (beta chain) was profiled in a study of control samples from healthy donors and cancer patients. The data were produced by immunoSEQ multiplex PCR, yet TCRdb's version contains in-frame clones alone and is incomplete. The sample holds some 150,000 clones, around 86% seen once. This CDR3 has 14 residues. Trimming took 6 bases from V and 1 from J; bases not matched to a gene: 6. The germline gives CDR1 MDHEN, CDR2 SYDVKM. The sequencing input was blood. This sequence originates from a man aged 25 to 45 in good health. The chain is built from TRBV28 and TRBJ2-7; 7 bases map to TRBD2. The CDR3: CASRTSGKSYEQYF. For the CDR3, the DNA is TGTGCCAGCAGAACCAGCGGGAAGTCCTACGAGCAGTACTTC.